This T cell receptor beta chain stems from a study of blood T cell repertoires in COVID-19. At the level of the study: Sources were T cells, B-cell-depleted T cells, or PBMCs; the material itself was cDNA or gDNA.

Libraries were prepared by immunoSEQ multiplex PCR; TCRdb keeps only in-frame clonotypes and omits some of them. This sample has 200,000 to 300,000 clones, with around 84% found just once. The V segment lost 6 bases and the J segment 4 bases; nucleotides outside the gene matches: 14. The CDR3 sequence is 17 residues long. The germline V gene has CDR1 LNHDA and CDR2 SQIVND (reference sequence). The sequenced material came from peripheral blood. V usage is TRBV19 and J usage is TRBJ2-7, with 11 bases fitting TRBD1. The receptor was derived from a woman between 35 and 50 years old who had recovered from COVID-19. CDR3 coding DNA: TGTGCCAGTAGCCTCCAGGGACAGGGGGTTACAAGGTACGAGCAGTACTTC. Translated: CASSLQGQGVTRYEQYF.